This T cell receptor beta chain is from a study of OX40 agonist ivuxolimab in advanced cancers. For context, the study as a whole: Ivuxolimab, which targeted the costimulatory receptor OX40 (CD134), was an agonistic, fully human IgG2 monoclonal antibody. Intravenous ivuxolimab was administered to patients every 2 weeks at six dose levels: 0.01, 0.1, 0.3, 1.5, 3 and 10 mg/kg. Of the approximately 54 dose-escalation patients, hepatocellular carcinoma was present in about 20, melanoma in roughly 15, renal cell carcinoma in 9 and head and neck cancer in 9. The dose-escalation cohort was about 86% male with a mean age of about 60 years, ranging from roughly 23 to 80. Patients were allowed to have had prior anti-PD-1, anti-PD-L1 or anti-CTLA-4 therapy, and around 40% of the dose-escalation patients had previously received checkpoint inhibitors. Three dose-escalation patients achieved partial responses, one with hepatocellular carcinoma and two with cutaneous melanoma. The purpose of peripheral TCRbeta sequencing was to test whether ivuxolimab changed TCR sequence diversity and led to clonal T-cell expansion. The monotherapy dose-escalation portion (N ≈ 52 patients) of the phase I ivuxolimab trial is reported in the paper.

V is cut by 2 bases and J by 1 base, and the space between the germline ends is 8 bases. CDR3 length: 15 amino acids, cysteine to phenylalanine. Only the CDR3 region is kept as DNA, spanning 45 bases read in frame from base 1. From the germline V gene, CDR1 is SGHTA and CDR2 is FQGNSA. To sequence the TCRbeta CDR3 region, genomic DNA was isolated from the sorted cells. The immunoSEQ Assay was used to sequence the TCRbeta CDR3 regions. In TCRdb, the immuneACCESS table is reduced to in-frame sequences with V and J assigned. These tables do not hold every clone; where another copy was compared, an unresolved V gene accounts for under half, and the others remain unexplained. For this sample there are 95,000 to 100,000 clones; under 85% appear just once. 5.8% of the sample comes from the top ten. Beyond this particular receptor, the publication reports: Low levels of normalized T-cell clonal expansion were also seen in some nonresponding patients. At doses of 0.1 to 3.0 mg/kg, clonal expansion of both CD4+ and CD8+ blood T cells was observed from baseline to week 6. After ivuxolimab, more expanded clones were found on average in CD8+ T cells than in CD4+ T cells. In the 0.1-3.0 mg/kg groups, partial responders had among the lowest normalized peripheral clonal expansion, particularly in CD8+ T cells. The antigen specificity of the peripheral T cells that underwent clonal expansion was not determined.

As concerns this clone: Its antigen is still unknown. Qualities for individual bases were not recorded, and no much larger clone is one base off.

Patients with a history of autoimmune disease or receiving systemic immunosuppression were excluded from the trial. In every dose cohort, peripheral blood was drawn for TCR sequencing at baseline, cycle 4 day 1, and cycle 7 day 1. The samples were taken from a phase I, first-in-human, multicenter, open-label dose-escalation trial of ivuxolimab. The trial enrolled adults with locally advanced or metastatic head and neck squamous cell, hepatocellular, melanoma or renal cell carcinoma. Before TCR sequencing, CD4+ T cells and CD8+ T cells from peripheral blood were sorted into separate populations. The chain was built from TRBV7-2 and TRBJ2-2, and the D gene may be TRBD2, 5 bases matching. Sequencing used CD4+ or CD8+ T cells sorted from blood, obtained in a trial of the OX40 agonist ivuxolimab. The receptor was isolated from an adult with an advanced solid tumor such as melanoma, head and neck, liver or kidney cancer. The CDR3: CASSLRRGNTGELFF. DNA sequence: TGTGCCAGCAGCTTACGACGGGGGAACACCGGGGAGCTGTTTTTT.